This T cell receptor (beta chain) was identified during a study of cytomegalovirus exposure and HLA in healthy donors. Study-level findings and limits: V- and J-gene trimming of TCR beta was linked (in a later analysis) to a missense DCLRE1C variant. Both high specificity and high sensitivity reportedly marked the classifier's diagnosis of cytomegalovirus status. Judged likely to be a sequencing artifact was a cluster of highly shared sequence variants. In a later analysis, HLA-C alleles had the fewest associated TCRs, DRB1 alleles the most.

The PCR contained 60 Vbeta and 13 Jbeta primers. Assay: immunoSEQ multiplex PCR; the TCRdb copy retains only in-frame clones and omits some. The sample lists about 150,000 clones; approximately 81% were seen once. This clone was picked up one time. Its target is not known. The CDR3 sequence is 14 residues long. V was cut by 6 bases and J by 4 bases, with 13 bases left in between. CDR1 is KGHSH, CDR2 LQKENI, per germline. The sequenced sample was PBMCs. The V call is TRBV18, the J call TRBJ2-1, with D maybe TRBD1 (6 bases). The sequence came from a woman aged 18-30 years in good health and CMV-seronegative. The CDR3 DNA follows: TGTGCCAGCTCTTCCGGGACACTATACAATGAGCAGTTCTTC. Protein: CASSSGTLYNEQFF.